This T cell receptor beta chain was obtained from a study of siplizumab effects on memory and regulatory T cells. There are 16 residues in the CDR3. Deletions cut 3 bases from V and 0 bases from J, with 14 bases between. Germline V gene sequence: CDR1 KGHSH, CDR2 LQKENI. The table came from immunoSEQ multiplex PCR; TCRdb's copy has only in-frame clones and leaves some out. The sample has 100,000 or so clones, about 91% seen once. As regards this clone: The target antigen is unknown.

Findings of the study overall: Suppression by proliferating Tregs derived from siplizumab cultures was not verified. Unstimulated naive T cells seemed to show more diversity than memory cells did, and they also seemed to be among the major contributors to the alloresponse.

Sequencing was carried out using CD4+ T cells sorted from blood. The source of this sequence is a human donor in good health. Some clones in this sample may be carry-over from other donors' samples. The chain couples TRBV18 to TRBJ1-1; D is perhaps TRBD1 (5 bases). This CDR3 reads CASSPRQDIMNTEAFF. The CDR3 region has the DNA TGTGCCAGCTCACCGCGTCAGGACATTATGAACACTGAAGCTTTCTTT.